This TCR beta chain was documented in a study of T cells in Graves' hyperthyroidism and ophthalmopathy. Amplified TCR beta CDR3 regions came from RNA transcripts. TCR CDR3 regions were first amplified by RT-PCR with HTBI primers. TCRdb redid the calling of the multiplex PCR reads with MiXCR, one entry per CDR3 protein. The table records hundreds of thousands of distinct CDR3 sequences, approximately 15% of them present only once. The CDR3 is 14 residues long. V was clipped by 11 bases and J by 2 bases; unmatched bases: 8. Source material: blood. This receptor was taken from a woman between 18 and 29 years old with Graves' hyperthyroidism. The chain employs TRBV12-3 or TRBV12-4 and TRBJ2-2, with TRBD2 matching 7 bases. CDR3 protein: CAGGSGINTGELFF. The CDR3 bases are TGTGCCGGCGGAAGCGGGATTAACACCGGGGAGCTGTTTTTT.